Presented here are 27 T cell receptor beta chains from one specimen sequenced in a study of tissue T cells after allogeneic stem cell transplantation (dated by TCRdb to 2021 to 2024). The library was made by the immunoSEQ multiplex PCR assay. TCRdb provides this immuneACCESS table in a form limited to in-frame rearrangements. Some clones are lacking; in checked studies, under half of them reflect an unresolved V gene, and why the rest are absent is not known. For this sample the table gives tens of thousands of clones, of which approximately 77% were detected only once. The ten biggest clones cover roughly 0.66% of the sample. The sample taken for sequencing was spleen. The receptors come from a female BALB/c mouse in good health. This mouse strain bears the MHC haplotype H2-d.

In the case of this clone: Genes and germline are mouse. The read finishes 1 residue shy of the CDR3 end, and the germline J gene is used to complete it. The rearrangement links TRBV13-2 to TRBJ1-4; D may be TRBD1 (6 bases). This CDR3 comprises 15 residues. Looked up from germline, CDR1 is NNHNN and CDR2 is SYGAGS (reference sequence). V was clipped by 3 bases and J by 5 bases, with 14 bases between them. The covered CDR3 bases are TGTGCCAGCGGTGGGGGACAAGGGGGGAACGAAAGATTATTT. Protein: CASGGGQGGNERLF. The full CDR3 protein is CASGGGQGGNERLFF.

This clone was counted between two and nine times. Mouse germline and gene names are used. The read ends 1 residue shy of where the CDR3 ends; the end is completed using the germline J gene. This sequence joins TRBV20 and TRBJ1-5; TRBD1 aligns across 8 bases. The V gene's germline CDR1 is GFQATS and CDR2 STVNSAI. The CDR3 is 14 amino acids. V was pared by 1 base and J by 4 bases, with 3 bases of the junction left unmatched. CDR3 bases read: TGTGGTGCTAGGGGACAGGGGTGGAACCAGGCTCCGCTT. Residues: CGARGQGWNQAPL. The complete CDR3 protein is CGARGQGWNQAPLF.

Worth noting for this clone: Mouse gene names and germline throughout. Read sequence stops 1 residue before the CDR3 end, and the germline J gene provides the missing end. The V call is TRBV29, the J call TRBJ1-3; 8 bases line up with TRBD1. The CDR3 covers 15 residues. The junction had 5 bases not matched to a gene; V was cut back by 5 bases and J by 2 bases. Germline V gene data show CDR1 as MSHET and CDR2 as SYDVDS. The part of the CDR3 DNA that was read is TGTGCTAGCAGTATCCAACAGGGGGCTGGAAATACGCTCTAT. This translates into CASSIQQGAGNTLY. The entire CDR3 reads CASSIQQGAGNTLYF.

As to this clone: Any gene name here is a mouse gene name. The sequenced fragment ends 1 residue before the CDR3 boundary, so the rest is inferred from the germline J gene. The rearrangement uses TRBV19 and TRBJ1-6, with no clear D. TRBJ1-6 is an open reading frame whose function is uncertain. V was clipped by 6 bases and J by 0 bases, with 7 bases between them. This CDR3 comprises 14 residues. Per germline, CDR1 FNHDT and CDR2 SITEND (reference sequence). Incomplete CDR3 DNA: TGTGCCAGCACCCAGAATTCCTATAATTCGCCCCTCTAC. Protein product: CASTQNSYNSPLY. The CDR3 in its entirety is CASTQNSYNSPLYF.

As concerns this clone: Genes and germline come from the mouse. Sequencing ends 1 residue short of the CDR3 end; the germline J gene provides the rest. V is TRBV13-2 and J is TRBJ2-2; TRBD2 matches 8 bases. This CDR3 comprises 16 residues. The V and J ends lost 2 bases and 0 bases, in that order; junction bases with no gene match: 3. Germline CDR1 is NNHNN and CDR2 is SYGAGS (reference sequence). The CDR3 loop reads CASGEGTGANTGQLYF. The sequenced CDR3 bases are TGTGCCAGCGGTGAGGGGACTGGAGCAAACACCGGGCAGCTCTAC.

This clone is a singleton in its sample. Genes and germline are mouse. The CDR3 end falls 1 residue outside the read, so it is completed with the germline J gene. Different DNA sequences within this sample yield the same CDR3. This chain links TRBV13-2 with TRBJ1-4; 7 bases are a match to TRBD1. This CDR3 has 14 amino acids. Germline V gene data show CDR1 as NNHNN and CDR2 as SYGAGS (reference sequence). Trimming cost V 3 bases and J 4 bases; bases outside gene matches: 3. The CDR3 DNA, read in part, is TGTGCCAGCGGTGGGCAGGGGGACAACGAAAGATTATTT. Residues: CASGGQGDNERLF. The whole CDR3 protein reads CASGGQGDNERLFF.

Of note for this clone: The gene names given are mouse names. The CDR3 goes on 1 residue after the read ends, and that part is filled in from the germline J gene. The chain has TRBV1 and TRBJ2-4, with TRBD2 matching over 9 bases. With 0 bases clipped from V and 0 bases from J, the junction kept 1 base outside the gene matches. The CDR3 extends over 16 amino acids. The germline V gene encodes CDR1 NSQYPW and CDR2 LRSPGD (reference sequence). CDR3 sequence reads: CTCSAETGGSQNTLYF. CDR3 bases read: TGCACCTGCAGTGCAGAGACTGGGGGTAGTCAAAACACCTTGTAC. Variable domain in full (rest from reference TRBV1 and TRBJ2-4): VTLLEQNPRWRLVPRGQAVNLRCILKNSQYPWMSWYQQDLQKQLQWLFTLRSPGDKEVKSLPGADYLATRVTDTELRLQVANMSQGRTLYCTCSAETGGSQNTLYFGAGTRLSVL.

In the case of this clone: Mouse gene names and germline throughout. The read halts 1 residue ahead of the CDR3 end, with the missing end drawn from the germline J gene. V usage is TRBV4 and J usage is TRBJ1-6; 10 positions agree with TRBD1. TRBJ1-6 is identified as an open reading frame with a role that is uncertain. Germline CDR1 and CDR2: LGHDT and YNNKQL (reference sequence). Losses at the gene ends were 3 bases for V and 8 bases for J; bases not matched to a gene: 4. This CDR3 comprises 15 residues. The sequenced CDR3 bases are TGTGCCAGCAGCTACACCGGGACAGGGGATTCGCCCCTCTAC. Translating it yields CASSYTGTGDSPLY. The whole CDR3 sequence reads CASSYTGTGDSPLYF.

Regarding this clone: Here the gene names and germline are mouse. The sequenced CDR3 bases are TGCACCTGCAGTGCACTGGGGGGGCTTGCTGAGCAGTTC. This translates into CTCSALGGLAEQF. The entire CDR3 protein is CTCSALGGLAEQFF. V gene TRBV1 combines with J gene TRBJ2-1; 10 nucleotides align to TRBD2. The read ends 1 residue shy of where the CDR3 ends; the end is completed using the germline J gene. The J segment lost 6 bases and the V segment lost 2 bases, leaving 1 base of the junction unmatched. Germline CDR1 reads NSQYPW; CDR2 reads LRSPGD (reference sequence). The CDR3 runs to 14 residues.

As for this clone: Genes here carry mouse names. The read is 1 residue too short to cover the CDR3 end, so that end is filled in from the germline J gene. The V gene is TRBV13-2, the J gene TRBJ1-2; the D is unclear. In germline, CDR1 is NNHNN, CDR2 SYGAGS (reference sequence). With 4 bases removed from V and 0 bases from J, the gap between germline ends came to 7 bases. The CDR3 has 13 residues. The CDR3 bases that were read are TGTGCCAGCGGTTCCAAAGCAAACTCCGACTACACC. It translates to CASGSKANSDYT. In full, the CDR3 is CASGSKANSDYTF.

Comment on this clone: Gene names and germline match the mouse. The sequence runs out 1 residue before the end of the CDR3; the remainder is reconstructed from the germline J gene. The rearrangement joins TRBV19 to TRBJ1-5; 12 bases align to TRBD1. The CDR3 length is 19 residues. Germline values: CDR1 FNHDT, CDR2 SITEND (reference sequence). V was pared by 5 bases and J by 1 base, with 13 bases of the junction left unmatched. The DNA read from the CDR3 is TGTGCCAGCAGGACCCGGCCGGGACAGGGGGCGGAGAACAACCAGGCTCCGCTT. Amino acids: CASRTRPGQGAENNQAPL. The full CDR3 protein reads CASRTRPGQGAENNQAPLF.

A note on this clone: Gene names and germline refer to mouse. The CDR3 end falls 1 residue outside the read, so it is completed with the germline J gene. The chain carries TRBV19 and TRBJ2-1; maybe TRBD1 (6 bases). V gave up 3 bases and J gave up 3 bases, with 13 bases separating them. The germline V gene encodes CDR1 FNHDT and CDR2 SITEND (reference sequence). This CDR3 region has 15 residues. CDR3 protein: CASSTQGHIYAEQFF. The CDR3 bases that were read are TGTGCCAGCAGTACCCAGGGACACATCTATGCTGAGCAGTTC.

Concerning this clone itself: Mouse germline and gene names are used. The CDR3 is cut off 1 residue early in the read; its end comes from the germline J gene. The chain is built from TRBV13-1 and TRBJ2-4; 11 bases fit TRBD2. With 3 bases clipped from V and 0 bases from J, the junction kept 6 bases outside the gene matches. Germline-derived CDR1 and CDR2 are NSHNY and SYGAGN. The CDR3 sequence is 17 residues long. The CDR3 here is CASSARLGGTSQNTLYF. Incomplete CDR3 DNA: TGTGCCAGCAGTGCCCGACTGGGGGGGACTAGTCAAAACACCTTGTAC.

This clone has just a few counts. Gene names denote mouse genes. Sequencing ends 1 residue short of the CDR3 end; the germline J gene provides the rest. The rearrangement links TRBV13-2 to TRBJ1-5; D is ambiguous. Germline assignment: CDR1 NNHNN and CDR2 SYGAGS (reference sequence). The CDR3 has 11 amino acids. Trimming took 2 bases from V and 7 from J, leaving 4 bases between them. CDR3 in amino acids: CASGDTQAPLF. CDR3 DNA, as far as it was read: TGTGCCAGCGGTGACACACAGGCTCCGCTT.

To note about this clone: These gene names are mouse names. The CDR3 is CASSFWANYAEQFF. The DNA read from the CDR3 is TGTGCTAGCAGTTTCTGGGCCAACTATGCTGAGCAGTTC. This chain uses TRBV29 with TRBJ2-1; possible D gene TRBD2, 5 bases. The read falls 1 residue short of the CDR3 end, and the missing part is taken from the germline J gene. The V gene's germline CDR1 is MSHET and CDR2 SYDVDS. Trimming stripped 3 bases from V and 1 base from J, with 7 bases between. The CDR3 spans 14 residues.

As for this clone: Here the gene names and germline are mouse. The CDR3 sequence: CASGAGTGYEQYF. The CDR3 DNA, read in part, is TGTGCCAGCGGTGCCGGGACTGGGTATGAACAGTAC. The gene calls are TRBV13-2 and TRBJ2-7; TRBD2 aligns across 9 bases. Read coverage stops 1 residue before the CDR3 terminus; the germline J gene supplies the remainder. The germline CDR1 and CDR2 sequences are NNHNN and SYGAGS (reference sequence). The V segment lost 3 bases and the J segment 4 bases; nucleotides outside the gene matches: 2. The CDR3 runs 13 residues.

About this clone itself: Gene names are the mouse ones. The CDR3 end lies 1 residue beyond the end of the read and is filled in from the germline J gene. This rearrangement joins TRBV31 to TRBJ2-3, with TRBD1 as a possible D gene (6 bases). The CDR3 is 13 amino acids. With 0 bases removed from V and 6 bases from J, the gap between germline ends came to 10 bases. Germline V lookup: CDR1 GKSSPN, CDR2 SITVG. Incomplete CDR3 DNA: TGTGCCTGGAGTCTGGGGACATCTGAAACGCTGTAT. Its protein product is CAWSLGTSETLY. The complete CDR3 reads CAWSLGTSETLYF.

Notes on this clone: The listed genes are named as in mouse. CDR3 region: CASSYGEQYF. CDR3 bases read: TGTGCCAGCAGCTACGGGGAACAGTAC. This chain uses TRBV4 with TRBJ2-7; the D is unclear. The CDR3 end lies 1 residue beyond the end of the read and is filled in from the germline J gene. Trimming removed 3 bases from V and 7 bases from J, with 4 bases in between. This CDR3 is built from 10 residues. From germline, CDR1 is LGHDT and CDR2 YNNKQL (reference sequence).

Regarding this clone: Mouse gene names and germline throughout. Other DNA sequences in the same sample also yield this CDR3. CDR3 protein: CAWSLYEQYF. Partial CDR3 DNA: TGTGCCTGGAGTCTATATGAACAGTAC. The V and J genes are TRBV31 and TRBJ2-7; D gene unclear. The missing CDR3 end, 1 residue past where the read stops, is filled in from the germline J gene. The V and J ends lost 0 bases and 4 bases respectively, with 1 base between them. The CDR3 consists of 10 residues. From germline, CDR1 is GKSSPN and CDR2 SITVG.

With regard to this clone: Gene names follow the mouse nomenclature. CDR3 DNA, as far as it was read: TGTGCTAGCAGGACCCCTAACCAAGACACCCAGTAC. Encoded protein: CASRTPNQDTQY. The CDR3 as a whole reads CASRTPNQDTQYF. The J gene is TRBJ2-5, the V gene TRBV29; D gene unclear. The read stops 1 residue short of the end of the CDR3; the missing end is completed from the germline J gene. The V gene lost 6 bases and the J gene lost 0 bases, with 7 bases spanning the gap. This CDR3 has 13 amino acids. CDR1 is MSHET, CDR2 SYDVDS, per germline.

This clone was counted a single time. Mouse gene names and germline throughout. The CDR3 goes on 1 residue after the read ends, and that part is filled in from the germline J gene. The rearrangement uses TRBV4 and TRBJ2-2; TRBD1 is a possible D gene (6 bases). Deletions cut 6 bases from V and 1 base from J, with 9 bases between. The CDR3 has 14 amino acids. CDR1 and CDR2 (germline): LGHDT, YNNKQL (reference sequence). CDR3 DNA (partial): TGTGCCAGCAGGCTGGGACAAAACACCGGGCAGCTCTAC. Translated, it gives CASRLGQNTGQLY. From start to end, the CDR3 is CASRLGQNTGQLYF.

For this clone: Germline and genes: mouse. This CDR3 is CASSDEGGNSDYTF. CDR3 bases read: TGTGCCAGCAGTGATGAGGGGGGAAACTCCGACTACACC. The genes are TRBV13-1 and TRBJ1-2, with D maybe TRBD1 (6 bases). The read ends 1 residue early relative to the CDR3; the germline J gene fills the gap. This CDR3 has 14 amino acids. V lost 0 bases to trimming and J lost 1 base, with 7 bases between them. In germline, CDR1 is NSHNY, CDR2 SYGAGN.

Points on this clone: Mouse germline and gene names are used. The read gets to within 1 residue of the CDR3 end, and the germline J gene fills in the rest. J is TRBJ1-1 and V is TRBV13-2; 7 nucleotides match TRBD1. The V segment lost 2 bases and the J segment 1 base; nucleotides outside the gene matches: 5. Germline V gene lookup returns CDR1 NNHNN and CDR2 SYGAGS (reference sequence). The CDR3 length is 15 residues. The CDR3 DNA, read in part, is TGTGCCAGCGGTGACCCCTACAGGGGAAACACAGAAGTCTTC. It encodes CASGDPYRGNTEVF. The entire CDR3 protein is CASGDPYRGNTEVFF.

About this clone itself: The genes are named according to mouse. The observed sequence ends 1 residue before the CDR3 terminus, with the missing tail filled in from the germline J gene. The V gene is TRBV19, the J gene TRBJ2-3, with TRBD2 matching 8 bases. The CDR3 contains 15 residues. The ends lost 1 base at V and 2 bases at J; junction bases unmatched: 3. In germline, CDR1 is FNHDT, CDR2 SITEND (reference sequence). The CDR3 sequence: CASSIRGGFAETLYF. Incomplete CDR3 DNA: TGTGCCAGCAGTATAAGGGGGGGCTTTGCAGAAACGCTGTAT.

As concerns this clone: Mouse gene names apply. The read ends 1 residue early relative to the CDR3; the germline J gene fills the gap. The chain couples TRBV31 to TRBJ1-1; a possible D gene is TRBD1 (6 bases). This CDR3 has 11 amino acids. Germline CDR1 reads GKSSPN; CDR2 reads SITVG. Trimming shortened V by 3 bases and J by 7 bases, and 9 bases separated the two germline ends. The CDR3 bases that were read are TGTGCCTGGAGAAGGACAGAAGAAGTCTTC. Translating gives CAWRRTEEVF. The full CDR3 protein is CAWRRTEEVFF.

With respect to this clone: Gene names follow the mouse nomenclature. The DNA ends 1 residue before the CDR3 does, and the rest of the CDR3 is filled in from the germline J gene. The chain uses TRBV5 and TRBJ1-1; D remains ambiguous. Looked up from germline, CDR1 is LGHNA and CDR2 is YNLKQL (reference sequence). The CDR3 runs to 13 residues. Trimming pared 2 bases from V and 0 bases from J, leaving 4 bases between. CDR3 DNA, as far as it was read: TGTGCCAGCAGCCAAACAACAAACACAGAAGTCTTC. Amino acid sequence: CASSQTTNTEVF. The complete CDR3 sequence is CASSQTTNTEVFF.

Details on this clone: The listed genes are named as in mouse. Coverage ceases 1 residue before the CDR3 finishes, and the germline J gene fills in the end. The gene calls are TRBV4 and TRBJ2-7; D perhaps matches TRBD1 (5 bases). CDR3 length: 12 amino acids. V lost 3 bases to trimming and J lost 6 bases, with 9 bases between them. CDR1 LGHDT and CDR2 YNNKQL come from the germline V gene (reference sequence). CDR3 DNA, as far as it was read: TGTGCCAGCAGCTACAGGGTGGGTGAACAGTAC. This sequence encodes CASSYRVGEQY. The whole CDR3 region reads CASSYRVGEQYF.